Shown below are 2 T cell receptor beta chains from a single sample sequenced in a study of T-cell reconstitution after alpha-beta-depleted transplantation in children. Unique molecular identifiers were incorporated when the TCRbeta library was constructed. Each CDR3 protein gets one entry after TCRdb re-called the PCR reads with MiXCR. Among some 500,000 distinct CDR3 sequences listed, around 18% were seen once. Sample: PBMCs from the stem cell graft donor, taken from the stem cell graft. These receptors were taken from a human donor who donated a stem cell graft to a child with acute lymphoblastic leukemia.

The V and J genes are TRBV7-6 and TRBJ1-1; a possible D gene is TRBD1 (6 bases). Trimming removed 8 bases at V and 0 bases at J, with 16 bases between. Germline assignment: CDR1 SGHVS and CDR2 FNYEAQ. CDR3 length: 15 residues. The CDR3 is CASSQRDTMNTEAFF. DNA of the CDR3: TGTGCCAGCTCCCAACGGGACACCATGAACACTGAAGCTTTCTTT.

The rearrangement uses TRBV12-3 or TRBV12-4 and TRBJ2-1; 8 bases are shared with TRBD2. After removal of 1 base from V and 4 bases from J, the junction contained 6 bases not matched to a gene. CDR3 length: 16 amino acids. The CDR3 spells CASSLVTGRGYNEQFF. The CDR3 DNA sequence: TGTGCCAGCAGTTTAGTAACCGGGAGGGGATACAATGAGCAGTTCTTC.